These 25 T cell receptor beta chains originate from one sample sequenced in a study of blood T cell repertoires in COVID-19. The protocol was immunoSEQ multiplex PCR, while the TCRdb copy is restricted to in-frame clones and leaves out a portion. Of tens of thousands of clones detected, about 90% appear once; the ten largest clones hold 0.52%. Sequenced input: peripheral blood. These receptors were collected from a man in his fifties or sixties with COVID-19, enrolled during active disease.

The gene calls are TRBV27 and TRBJ2-2; 13 nucleotides match TRBD2. Germline V CDR1 and CDR2: MNHEY, SMNVEV (reference sequence). The V gene end was trimmed by 5 bases and the J gene end by 5 bases; junction bases not matched to a gene: 5. This CDR3 has 16 amino acids. CDR3 loop: CASSPGLAGYTGELFF. CDR3 DNA: TGTGCCAGCAGTCCGGGACTAGCGGGATATACCGGGGAGCTGTTTTTT.

The chain carries TRBV18 and TRBJ2-3; 7 nucleotides match TRBD1. With 1 base clipped from V and 6 bases from J, the junction kept 7 bases outside the gene matches. Germline CDR1 reads KGHSH; CDR2 reads LQKENI. The CDR3 has 15 residues. The CDR3 here is CASSPLRGPYDTQYF. The CDR3 DNA reads TGTGCCAGCTCACCACTAAGGGGGCCGTACGATACGCAGTATTTT.

The chain joins TRBV2 to TRBJ2-2, with 7 bases identical to TRBD1. The CDR3 has 15 amino acids. V gave up 4 bases and J gave up 0 bases; unmatched junction bases: 2. The germline gives CDR1 SNHLY, CDR2 FYNNEI. The DNA for the CDR3 is TGTGCCAGCAGTGGAGGGACAGCGAACACCGGGGAGCTGTTTTTT. Encoded protein: CASSGGTANTGELFF.

This clone came up once. The chain recombines TRBV18 with TRBJ2-7, with a possible D match to TRBD1 (5 bases). The germline V and J ends were trimmed by 2 bases and 5 bases, with 7 bases remaining between them. Looked up from germline, CDR1 is KGHSH and CDR2 is LQKENI. This CDR3 contains 12 residues. This CDR3 reads CASSPIGDEQYF. The DNA for the CDR3 is TGTGCCAGCTCACCAATAGGGGACGAGCAGTACTTC.

The V gene is TRBV4-2, the J gene TRBJ2-7; 13 bases are a match to TRBD2. Germline V gene data show CDR1 as LGHNA and CDR2 as YNFKEQ. Trimming took 4 bases from V and 7 from J; bases not matched to a gene: 10. There are 16 residues in the CDR3. CDR3: CASSRIMGLAGKEQYF. In nucleotides, the CDR3 is TGTGCCAGCAGCCGAATAATGGGACTAGCGGGAAAGGAGCAGTACTTC.

This clone showed up just once. This sequence joins TRBV28 and TRBJ2-7; no reliable D call. The length of the CDR3 is 12 residues. V lost 2 bases and J lost 3, with 5 bases in between. Germline values: CDR1 MDHEN, CDR2 SYDVKM. The DNA of the CDR3 is TGTGCCAGCAGTTTACCGGGCTACGAGCAGTACTTC. Its translation: CASSLPGYEQYF.

This sequence joins TRBV5-1 and TRBJ2-5; D uncertain. There are 15 residues in the CDR3. Germline CDR1 is SGHRS and CDR2 is YFSETQ. Trimming took 0 bases from V and 3 from J, leaving 12 bases between them. The CDR3 loop is CASSLGLGSEETQYF. As DNA, the CDR3 is TGCGCCAGCAGCTTGGGGCTCGGGTCAGAAGAGACCCAGTACTTC.

The rearrangement joins TRBV2 to TRBJ2-1; 11 bases align to TRBD2. Looked up from germline, CDR1 is SNHLY and CDR2 is FYNNEI. This CDR3 contains 16 residues. Germline trimming cut 7 bases from V and 0 bases from J; bases unmatched to any gene: 5. The CDR3 DNA follows: TGTGCCAGCACTCGACTAGCGGGATCCTCCTACAATGAGCAGTTCTTC. As protein: CASTRLAGSSYNEQFF.

This rearrangement joins TRBV25-1 to TRBJ2-7; tentative D call: TRBD1 (6 bases). V lost 3 bases to trimming and J lost 6 bases, with 18 bases between them. CDR1 and CDR2 from the germline V gene are MGHDK and SYGVNS. This CDR3 is 15 amino acids long. In DNA, the CDR3 is TGTGCCAGCAGTGACGGCCAGGGTAACAGGGCCGAGCAGTACTTC. Encoded protein: CASSDGQGNRAEQYF.

The chain joins TRBV30 to TRBJ1-5; tentatively, D is TRBD1 (5 bases). Germline V gives CDR1 GTSNPN, CDR2 SVGIG (reference sequence). The V and J ends lost 2 bases and 0 bases respectively, with 17 bases between them. The CDR3 extends over 17 amino acids. The CDR3 sequence: CAWSPHPGDYSNQPQHF. The CDR3 nucleotides read TGTGCCTGGAGTCCTCACCCCGGGGACTATAGCAATCAGCCCCAGCATTTT.

V gene TRBV21-1 combines with J gene TRBJ2-1; the table names TRBD2, a call not compared with the DNA. TRBV21-1 is given as a pseudogene. The CDR3 length is 20 residues. The DNA for the CDR3 is TGTGCCAGCAGCAAAGGTGTCTTTTGGGAGACTAGCGGGAGTCTGAATGAGCAGTTCTTC. Amino acids: CASSKGVFWETSGSLNEQFF.

V and J are TRBV24-1 and TRBJ1-2; no clear D. The CDR3 has 13 amino acids. Germline V gene sequence: CDR1 KGHDR, CDR2 SFDVKD. The V and J ends lost 3 bases and 2 bases respectively, with 6 bases between them. CDR3 protein: CATSDPTNYGYTF. For the CDR3, the DNA is TGTGCCACCAGTGATCCAACAAACTATGGCTACACCTTC.

V gene TRBV7-2 combines with J gene TRBJ1-6; 8 bases are a match to TRBD1. Germline-derived CDR1 and CDR2 are SGHTA and FQGNSA. This CDR3 is built from 17 residues. V gave up 5 bases and J gave up 7 bases; unmatched junction bases: 13. The CDR3 bases are TGTGCCAGCAGCCACCGGACAGGGCGCCCTGAGAATTCACCCCTCCACTTT. This translates into CASSHRTGRPENSPLHF.

V and J are TRBV25-1 and TRBJ2-3; a possible D gene is TRBD1 (8 bases). V dropped 1 base and J dropped 6 bases, with 17 bases sitting between them. CDR3 length: 16 residues. Germline V CDR1 and CDR2: MGHDK, SYGVNS. The CDR3 here is CASSEFRTGGGDTQYF. For the CDR3, the DNA is TGTGCCAGCAGTGAATTTCGTACAGGGGGGGGCGATACGCAGTATTTT.

J is TRBJ2-7 and V is TRBV4-1; D perhaps matches TRBD2 (5 bases). The CDR3 is 19 residues long. V lost 1 base and J lost 1, with 23 bases in between. Germline-derived CDR1 and CDR2 are MGHRA and YSYEKL. CDR3: CASSQVRFLGTRVSYEQYF. The CDR3 nucleotides read TGCGCCAGCAGCCAAGTCCGGTTTTTGGGAACTAGGGTATCCTACGAGCAGTACTTC.

V is TRBV6-5 and J is TRBJ1-4; 7 bases match TRBD1. V gave up 2 bases and J gave up 8 bases; unmatched junction bases: 11. There are 16 residues in the CDR3. From germline, CDR1 is MNHEY and CDR2 SVGAGI. The CDR3: CASSYEGAGVSEKLFF. The DNA of the CDR3 is TGTGCCAGCAGTTACGAGGGGGCAGGGGTTTCGGAAAAACTGTTTTTT.

The J gene is TRBJ2-1, the V gene TRBV4-1; the match to TRBD2 covers 9 bases. Germline trimming cut 1 base from V and 10 bases from J; bases unmatched to any gene: 8. CDR1 and CDR2 (germline): MGHRA, YSYEKL. This CDR3 comprises 15 residues. The CDR3 DNA follows: TGCGCCAGCAGCCAAGGCGGGAGGGCCTTTGGGGAGCAGTTCTTC. Encoded protein: CASSQGGRAFGEQFF.

This clone has a single count. The chain joins TRBV5-1 to TRBJ2-3, with D perhaps matching TRBD2 (5 bases). Germline V lookup: CDR1 SGHRS, CDR2 YFSETQ. V gave up 4 bases and J gave up 0 bases, with 12 bases separating them. There are 15 residues in the CDR3. CDR3 nucleotide sequence: TGCGCCAGCAGCGCGGGCCGGACTAGCACAGATACGCAGTATTTT. This sequence encodes CASSAGRTSTDTQYF.

The chain carries TRBV7-2 and TRBJ2-3; TRBD2 aligns across 10 bases. Germline CDR1 is SGHTA and CDR2 is FQGNSA. Losses at the gene ends were 1 base for V and 5 bases for J; bases not matched to a gene: 9. The CDR3 spans 17 residues. The CDR3 sequence is CASSLEASGRIKDTQYF. CDR3 DNA: TGTGCCAGCAGCTTAGAGGCTAGCGGGAGAATTAAAGATACGCAGTATTTT.

Only one count was recorded for this clone. The chain couples TRBV4-1 to TRBJ2-7, with TRBD2 matching over 10 bases. This CDR3 comprises 14 residues. V shed 2 bases, J shed 4 bases, and the junction held 2 bases outside the gene matches. The germline gives CDR1 MGHRA, CDR2 YSYEKL. CDR3 DNA sequence: TGCGCCAGCAGCCAACTAGCGGGAGTTTACGAGCAGTACTTC. It translates to CASSQLAGVYEQYF.

V and J are TRBV19 and TRBJ1-5; no firm D call. CDR3 length: 14 residues. CDR1 and CDR2 from the germline V gene are LNHDA and SQIVND (reference sequence). V was shortened by 6 bases and J by 6 bases, with 15 bases between the two germline ends. CDR3 coding DNA: TGTGCCAGTAGCTCCCGAACACCCAGTCAGCCCCAGCATTTT. It encodes CASSSRTPSQPQHF. Variable domain in full (rest from reference TRBV19 and TRBJ1-5): DGGITQSPKYLFRKEGQNVTLSCEQNLNHDAMYWYRQDPGQGLRLIYYSQIVNDFQKGDIAEGYSVSREKKESFPLTVTSAQKNPTAFYLCASSSRTPSQPQHFGDGTRLSIL.

The V and J genes are TRBV5-1 and TRBJ2-7, with TRBD2 as a possible D gene (6 bases). The CDR3 contains 17 residues. V gave up 2 bases and J gave up 1 base, with 19 bases separating them. Germline V gene sequence: CDR1 SGHRS, CDR2 YFSETQ. The CDR3 loop reads CASSFRDAWAGSYEQYF. CDR3 coding DNA: TGCGCCAGCAGCTTTCGGGACGCCTGGGCGGGGTCCTACGAGCAGTACTTC.

This chain connects TRBV5-1 to TRBJ2-1; 9 bases are shared with TRBD2. V lost 1 base and J lost 5; bases outside the gene matches: 4. The CDR3 has 15 amino acids. Germline V CDR1 and CDR2: SGHRS, YFSETQ. The CDR3 loop is CASSLPRTSDNEQFF. CDR3 nucleotides: TGCGCCAGCAGCTTGCCCAGGACTAGCGACAATGAGCAGTTCTTC.

The V call is TRBV6-6, the J call TRBJ2-3; 10 bases align to TRBD2. The CDR3 has 15 residues. Germline assignment: CDR1 MNHNY and CDR2 SVGAGI (reference sequence). With V trimmed by 8 bases and J by 4 bases, 9 bases remained unmatched. The CDR3 loop is CASSGGLAGADTQYF. For the CDR3, the DNA is TGTGCCAGCTCCGGTGGGCTAGCGGGAGCAGATACGCAGTATTTT.

This chain links TRBV18 with TRBJ2-7, with 7 bases identical to TRBD1. Germline V lookup: CDR1 KGHSH, CDR2 LQKENI. The CDR3 runs 13 residues. The V gene end was trimmed by 5 bases and the J gene end by 4 bases; junction bases not matched to a gene: 5. CDR3 in DNA: TGTGCCAGCTCAGGGGACAGCGAGTACGAGCAGTACTTC. Its translation: CASSGDSEYEQYF.